The clone carrying this T cell receptor (beta chain) appeared many times. TCRdb processed the 5' RACE reads anew with MiXCR; each CDR3 protein has one entry. The table lists some 83,000 distinct CDR3 sequences, 8% of them singletons. Time point: sample taken at primary tumor resection. This record belongs to a study of spatial heterogeneity in lung cancer. The germline gives CDR1 WNHNN, CDR2 SYGVQD (reference sequence). This CDR3 has 15 residues. Losses at the gene ends were 4 bases for V and 5 bases for J; bases not matched to a gene: 7. The sequencing used PBMCs, collected at surgery. This TCR was sampled from a male donor with early-stage non-small cell lung cancer. The J gene is TRBJ2-2, the V gene TRBV10-1, with TRBD2 matching over 7 bases. The CDR3 coding sequence is TGCGCCAGCAGTGCATTGCGGGAGAATACCGGGGAGCTGTTTTTT. Amino acids: CASSALRENTGELFF.